This entry is about one TCR beta chain. Its cognate antigen is unknown. Via CD45RO/CCR7/CD25/CD127/CD95/CD27, cells of the CD4+ naive, central memory, regulatory and stem cell-like memory subsets were sorted. Germline CDR1 and CDR2: MNHNS and SASEGT. Trimming removed 5 bases from V and 4 bases from J; junction bases left unmatched: 5. CDR3 length equals 15 residues. This sample was taken from a study of beta chain features in type 1 diabetes. Overall study findings and caveats: In type 1 diabetes patients, VDJ junctions had fewer insertions; deletions at these junctions were more frequent. It was among patients, rather than healthy donors, that naive, central memory and Treg TCRB repertoires appeared more similar.

The study reverse transcribed the entire isolated RNA, so it sequenced expressed TCRB transcripts. Samples of naive, central memory and regulatory T cells yielded a mean of about 3.5 million reads. TCRdb keeps only in-frame clones here, not all; method: immunoSEQ multiplex PCR. Here the sample spans hundreds of thousands of clones, roughly 13% being singletons. This receptor was obtained from a man aged 18 to 29 in good health. Sequences were obtained from naive CD4+ T cells from blood. This chain uses TRBV6-1 with TRBJ2-3; 11 positions match TRBD1. The CDR3 is CASSRGQGASDTQYF. CDR3 nucleotides: TGTGCCAGCAGTCGAGGACAGGGGGCATCAGATACGCAGTATTTT.